Following are 15 T cell receptor beta chains from one sample sequenced in a study of identical twins. TCRdb processed the 5' RACE reads anew with MiXCR; each CDR3 protein has one entry. The sample carries a few hundred thousand distinct CDR3 sequences, more than 9.5% recorded once. These records were also assigned to another study, of yellow fever vaccine responses in identical twins.

What was sequenced was memory (CD45RO+) T cells sorted from blood. Every receptor here comes from a woman aged 18-30 years in good health.

The J gene is TRBJ2-1, the V gene TRBV27; D is undetermined. Germline CDR1 MNHEY, CDR2 SMNVEV (reference sequence). V dropped 5 bases and J dropped 2 bases, with 13 bases sitting between them. The CDR3 contains 15 residues. DNA for the CDR3: TGTGCCAGCAGTATGACCTCCGGTGCCTACAATGAGCAGTTCTTC. It translates to CASSMTSGAYNEQFF.

The V call is TRBV7-2, the J call TRBJ1-3; maybe TRBD1 (6 bases). The V end lost 7 bases, the J end lost 1 base, and 17 bases lay between the germline ends. The CDR3 is 16 residues long. The germline V gene encodes CDR1 SGHTA and CDR2 FQGNSA. The CDR3, as DNA: TGTGCCAGCACCATACAGGGCTCTCTTTCTGGAAACACCATATATTTT. Amino acid sequence: CASTIQGSLSGNTIYF.

Many counts were recorded for this clonotype. V is TRBV2 and J is TRBJ2-7; D perhaps matches TRBD2 (5 bases). Trimming left V 6 bases short and J 0 bases short, with 12 bases between. From germline, CDR1 is SNHLY and CDR2 FYNNEI. The CDR3 sequence is 14 residues long. CDR3 amino acids: CASRRRVDSYEQYF. The CDR3 bases are TGTGCCAGCAGAAGGCGGGTTGACTCCTACGAGCAGTACTTC.

The chain links TRBV2 to TRBJ2-3, with D unresolved. The CDR3 has 12 residues. V shed 3 bases and J shed 3 bases, with 4 bases lying between them. Germline CDR1 SNHLY, CDR2 FYNNEI. This chain's CDR3 is CASSDRTDTQYF. CDR3 sequence (DNA): TGTGCCAGCAGTGACAGAACAGATACGCAGTATTTT. Variable domain in full (rest from reference TRBV2 and TRBJ2-3): EPEVTQTPSHQVTQMGQEVILRCVPISNHLYFYWYRQILGQKVEFLVSFYNNEISEKSEIFDDQFSVERPDGSNFTLKIRSTKLEDSAMYFCASSDRTDTQYFGPGTRLTVL.

This clonotype was recorded a few times. The chain links TRBV12-3 or TRBV12-4 to TRBJ1-5, with D perhaps matching TRBD1 (6 bases). CDR3 length equals 14 residues. Trimming took off 3 bases at V and 3 bases at J, with 9 bases between the two ends. The CDR3 loop is CASSLGAHNQPQHF. The DNA for the CDR3 is TGTGCCAGCAGTTTGGGGGCACACAATCAGCCCCAGCATTTT.

A note on this clonotype: At one of its ends the junction is not consistent with the germline gene, which may arise from a read error. V and J are TRBV5-1 and TRBJ2-3; D is unclear. CDR1 is SGHRS, CDR2 YFSETQ, per germline. The CDR3 has 14 amino acids. This CDR3 reads CASSLGRATYTQYF. DNA for the CDR3: TGCGCCAGCAGCTTGGGTAGGGCCACATATACGCAGTATTTT.

The V and J genes are TRBV27 and TRBJ2-1; TRBD1 agrees at 8 bases. The CDR3 covers 16 residues. V was pared by 2 bases and J by 4 bases, with 7 bases of the junction left unmatched. CDR1 and CDR2 (germline): MNHEY, SMNVEV (reference sequence). The CDR3 reads CASSLGTGQVYNEQFF. The CDR3, as DNA: TGTGCCAGCAGTTTAGGGACGGGACAGGTATACAATGAGCAGTTCTTC.

At least ten counts were recorded for this clonotype. The V call is TRBV19, the J call TRBJ2-2; no firm D call. Trimming stripped 3 bases from V and 0 bases from J, with 11 bases between. CDR1 LNHDA and CDR2 SQIVND come from the germline V gene (reference sequence). CDR3 length: 16 amino acids. Here the CDR3 DNA reads TGTGCCAGTAGTATCACGTACAAAGCGAACACCGGGGAGCTGTTTTTT. Translated, it gives CASSITYKANTGELFF.

Ten or more counts support this clonotype. The chain combines TRBV20-1 with TRBJ1-6, with 7 positions matching TRBD1. This CDR3 spans 15 amino acids. V shed 3 bases and J 8 bases; nucleotides not matched to a gene: 10. Germline V gene data show CDR1 as DFQATT and CDR2 as SNEGSKA (reference sequence). In DNA, the CDR3 is TGCAGTGCTAGTTATGCAGGGACAGAATATTCACCCCTCCACTTT. It yields the protein CSASYAGTEYSPLHF.

The J gene is TRBJ1-3, the V gene TRBV19; D remains ambiguous. The CDR3 covers 14 residues. Deletions cut 6 bases from V and 0 bases from J, with 9 bases between. From germline, CDR1 is LNHDA and CDR2 SQIVND (reference sequence). The CDR3 DNA sequence: TGTGCCAGTAGCACCGGGATCTCTGGAAACACCATATATTTT. It codes for CASSTGISGNTIYF.

This clonotype was seen many times. The chain joins TRBV11-2 to TRBJ2-2; maybe TRBD2 (6 bases). The CDR3 sequence is 15 residues long. CDR1 SGHAT and CDR2 FQNNGV come from the germline V gene. The germline V and J ends were trimmed by 1 base and 1 base, with 7 bases remaining between them. CDR3 residues: CASSLGGLNTGELFF. The CDR3 region has the DNA TGTGCCAGCAGCTTAGGGGGACTGAACACCGGGGAGCTGTTTTTT.

J is TRBJ2-3 and V is TRBV15; 12 bases are shared with TRBD2. Germline V gene data show CDR1 as LNHNV and CDR2 as YYDKDF (reference sequence). The V gene end was trimmed by 0 bases and the J gene end by 8 bases; junction bases not matched to a gene: 9. This CDR3 spans 17 amino acids. The CDR3 DNA is TGTGCCACCAGCAGAGATTTGGCTAGCGGGGGGGTCGGTACGCAGTATTTT. It is translated as CATSRDLASGGVGTQYF.

This sequence joins TRBV19 and TRBJ2-3, with TRBD2 matching 8 bases. Germline trimming cut 5 bases from V and 3 bases from J; bases unmatched to any gene: 10. This CDR3 has 16 amino acids. Per germline, CDR1 LNHDA and CDR2 SQIVND (reference sequence). CDR3: CASSWERGFVTDTQYF. In nucleotides, the CDR3 is TGTGCCAGTAGTTGGGAGCGGGGGTTCGTAACAGATACGCAGTATTTT.

The sample holds many counts of this clonotype. The chain couples TRBV29-1 to TRBJ2-4; 7 positions agree with TRBD1. The germline gives CDR1 SQVTM, CDR2 ANQGSEA. J gave up 7 bases and V 3 bases, and 0 bases lay outside the gene matches. This CDR3 has 11 amino acids. The CDR3 DNA reads TGCAGCGTTGACAGGGGGAACATTCAGTACTTC. It encodes CSVDRGNIQYF. Full variable domain (rest looked up from reference TRBV29-1 and TRBJ2-4): SAVISQKPSRDICQRGTSLTIQCQVDSQVTMMFWYRQQPGQSLTLIATANQGSEATYESGFVIDKFPISRPNLTFSTLTVSNMSPEDSSIYLCSVDRGNIQYFGAGTRLSVL.

This clonotype was seen many times. One junction end disagrees with the germline gene, perhaps due to a read error. The chain is built from TRBV28 and TRBJ2-1; 13 nucleotides agree with TRBD2. Germline assignment: CDR1 MDHEN and CDR2 SYDVKM. The length of the CDR3 is 17 residues. The CDR3 coding sequence is TGTGCCAGCAGTATATGGACTAGCGGGAGCTCCTACAATGAGCAGTTCTTC. This sequence encodes CASSIWTSGSSYNEQFF.